This TCR beta chain is from a study of blood T cell repertoires in COVID-19. Study summary: The United States, Italy and Spain supplied acute and convalescent COVID-19 samples. PBMCs, B-cell-depleted T cells, or T cells provided the cDNA or gDNA that made up the material.

The junction had 6 bases not matched to a gene; V was cut back by 0 bases and J by 5 bases. Germline V lookup: CDR1 SGHNT, CDR2 YENEEA. This CDR3 region has 16 residues. Clones were read by immunoSEQ multiplex PCR, and TCRdb kept only the in-frame ones, dropping some. The repertoire includes about 40,000 clones, around 79% of them detected once, and 33% sits in the top ten. Sequencing was done on a sample of peripheral blood. This TCR came from a woman over 75 with acute or convalescent COVID-19. The chain couples TRBV11-3 to TRBJ2-1, with 8 bases fitting TRBD2. The DNA of the CDR3 is TGTGCCAGCAGCTTAGATCGGGGGGGCGCGCACAATGAGCAGTTCTTC. Translated, it gives CASSLDRGGAHNEQFF.